Listed below are T cell receptor beta chains from one sample, sequenced in a study of blood T cell repertoires in COVID-19. Libraries were prepared by immunoSEQ multiplex PCR; TCRdb keeps only in-frame clonotypes and omits some of them. The data contain 300,000 to 400,000 clones, around 87% of them singletons. The sequencing sample was made of peripheral blood. The receptors were gathered from a woman aged 60-75 years with COVID-19, enrolled during active disease. Both conserved end residues are part of each CDR3. A D gene is named only where the DNA matches it firmly. Not every row has a clone size; where given, it reads once, few, many or a size class.

clone size: NA; D gene: NA; V gene: TRBV19; J gene: TRBJ1-2; CDR3 protein: CASTRDSYGYTF; CDR3 DNA: TGTGCCAGTACTCGGGACTCCTATGGCTACACCTTC
clone size: once; D gene: TRBD1; V gene: TRBV2; J gene: TRBJ1-2; CDR3 protein: CASTGQGGNYGYTF; CDR3 DNA: TGTGCCAGCACCGGACAGGGGGGAAACTATGGCTACACCTTC
clone size: NA; D gene: NA; V gene: TRBV27; J gene: TRBJ2-5; CDR3 protein: CASSPTAGGETQYF; CDR3 DNA: TGTGCCAGCAGCCCCACCGCAGGGGGGGAGACCCAGTACTTC
clone size: NA; D gene: NA; V gene: TRBV12-3/TRBV12-4; J gene: TRBJ2-5; CDR3 protein: CASSIGETQYF; CDR3 DNA: TGTGCCAGCAGTATCGGGGAGACCCAGTACTTC
clone size: NA; D gene: TRBD1; V gene: TRBV5-1; J gene: TRBJ1-3; CDR3 protein: CASSLPGTGGNTIYF; CDR3 DNA: TGCGCCAGCAGCTTGCCCGGGACAGGGGGAAACACCATATATTTT
clone size: NA; D gene: TRBD2; V gene: TRBV3-1/TRBV3-2; J gene: TRBJ2-3; CDR3 protein: CASSLTPGSGGWNF; CDR3 DNA: TGTGCCAGCAGTCTGACTCCCGGGAGCGGGGGGTGGAATTTT
clone size: NA; D gene: NA; V gene: TRBV12-3/TRBV12-4; J gene: TRBJ1-5; CDR3 protein: CASSRGGNQPQHF; CDR3 DNA: TGTGCCAGCAGTAGAGGCGGAAATCAGCCCCAGCATTTT
clone size: few; D gene: TRBD1; V gene: TRBV2; J gene: TRBJ1-4; CDR3 protein: CASNRGNEKLFF; CDR3 DNA: TGTGCCAGCAACAGGGGAAATGAAAAACTGTTTTTT
clone size: NA; D gene: NA; V gene: TRBV11-3; J gene: TRBJ2-5; CDR3 protein: CASSAGGTGNQETQYF; CDR3 DNA: TGTGCCAGCAGCGCGGGAGGGACAGGTAACCAAGAGACCCAGTACTTC
clone size: NA; D gene: NA; V gene: TRBV5-8; J gene: TRBJ1-6; CDR3 protein: CASSLKDSRAPLHF; CDR3 DNA: TGTGCCAGCAGCCTAAAGGACAGTAGAGCACCCCTCCACTTT
clone size: few; D gene: TRBD1; V gene: TRBV3-1/TRBV3-2; J gene: TRBJ1-2; CDR3 protein: CASSHSFRDRESGYTF; CDR3 DNA: TGTGCCAGCAGCCACTCTTTCCGGGACAGGGAATCTGGCTACACCTTC
clone size: NA; D gene: TRBD1; V gene: TRBV6-5; J gene: TRBJ1-1; CDR3 protein: CASVRDRGLGTEAFF; CDR3 DNA: TGTGCCAGCGTCCGGGACAGGGGCCTCGGCACTGAAGCTTTCTTT
clone size: NA; D gene: TRBD1; V gene: TRBV19; J gene: TRBJ1-6; CDR3 protein: CASRQGIYNSPLHF; CDR3 DNA: TGTGCCAGCAGACAGGGAATCTATAATTCACCCCTCCACTTT
clone size: NA; D gene: TRBD2; V gene: TRBV9; J gene: TRBJ2-4; CDR3 protein: CASSPPGTSKYIQYF; CDR3 DNA: TGTGCCAGCAGCCCCCCAGGGACTAGCAAGTACATTCAGTACTTC
clone size: NA; D gene: NA; V gene: TRBV5-6; J gene: TRBJ2-7; CDR3 protein: CASSLTWSYEQYF; CDR3 DNA: TGTGCCAGCAGCCTGACTTGGTCCTACGAGCAGTACTTC
clone size: NA; D gene: NA; V gene: TRBV11-2; J gene: TRBJ2-3; CDR3 protein: CASSLDLAGNTDTQYF; CDR3 DNA: TGTGCCAGCAGCTTAGATCTCGCGGGGAACACAGATACGCAGTATTTT
clone size: NA; D gene: NA; V gene: TRBV6-5; J gene: TRBJ1-2; CDR3 protein: CATVGGQGGYTF; CDR3 DNA: TGTGCCACTGTAGGAGGGCAGGGCGGCTACACCTTC
clone size: once; D gene: NA; V gene: TRBV21-1; J gene: TRBJ1-2; CDR3 protein: CASSTCRDSGGVNYGYTF; CDR3 DNA: TGTGCCAGCAGCACTTGTCGCGACTCAGGGGGCGTTAACTATGGCTACACCTTC
clone size: NA; D gene: TRBD1; V gene: TRBV27; J gene: TRBJ2-7; CDR3 protein: CASSLRRQGIGEQYF; CDR3 DNA: TGTGCCAGCAGTTTGCGAAGACAGGGGATCGGCGAGCAGTACTTC
clone size: once; D gene: NA; V gene: TRBV5-1; J gene: TRBJ1-1; CDR3 protein: CASSLAGEITEAFF; CDR3 DNA: TGCGCCAGCAGCTTGGCCGGAGAAATCACTGAAGCTTTCTTT
clone size: NA; D gene: TRBD1; V gene: TRBV5-5; J gene: TRBJ1-1; CDR3 protein: CASSLTGTQGGTEAFF; CDR3 DNA: TGTGCCAGCAGCTTGACCGGGACCCAGGGGGGCACTGAAGCTTTCTTT
clone size: NA; D gene: TRBD1; V gene: TRBV19; J gene: TRBJ2-7; CDR3 protein: CASSRQGVTYEQYF; CDR3 DNA: TGTGCCAGTAGTAGACAGGGGGTAACCTACGAGCAGTACTTC
clone size: NA; D gene: TRBD1; V gene: TRBV27; J gene: TRBJ1-1; CDR3 protein: CASSFLGQGGTEAFF; CDR3 DNA: TGTGCCAGCAGTTTCCTTGGACAGGGTGGCACTGAAGCTTTCTTT
clone size: NA; D gene: TRBD1; V gene: TRBV18; J gene: TRBJ1-2; CDR3 protein: CASSPGDSRLYGYTF; CDR3 DNA: TGTGCCAGCTCACCGGGGGACAGCCGACTCTATGGCTACACCTTC